The next 20 T cell receptor beta chains were all read from a single sample in a study of shared clonotypes between healthy human individuals (dated by TCRdb to the early 2020s). Libraries were built with the immunoSEQ multiplex PCR assay. Not all clones reach the TCRdb copy of this immuneACCESS table, which keeps in-frame sequences only. Checked studies attribute under half of the gap to unresolved V genes and leave the rest unexplained. The sample has hundreds of thousands of clones on record, around 74% of them singletons. Under 2% of the sample is in the top ten clones. The sample taken for sequencing was memory CD4+ T cells sorted from blood. What this sample's cell subset or site label stands for: CD45RA-negative fraction. The receptors stem from a woman in her thirties in good health.

Turning to this clone: A far larger clone is just one base off, so this is likely a read error. V and J are TRBV6-6 and TRBJ2-3; 12 nucleotides agree with TRBD2. Trimming at V came to 6 bases and at J to 8 bases, leaving 9 bases not matched to a gene. Germline V CDR1 and CDR2: MNHNY, SVGAGI (reference sequence). The CDR3 runs 15 residues. The CDR3 loop reads CASSQTSGRIGTQYF. CDR3 DNA: TGTGCCAGCAGCCAGACTAGCGGGAGAATAGGTACGCAGTATTTT.

V and J are TRBV27 and TRBJ2-7; TRBD1 agrees at 8 bases. Germline V gene sequence: CDR1 MNHEY, CDR2 SMNVEV (reference sequence). The CDR3 has 15 residues. V lost 5 bases and J lost 1; bases outside the gene matches: 7. CDR3 residues: CASSPSGTGSYEQYF. DNA of the CDR3: TGTGCCAGCAGTCCCTCCGGGACAGGATCCTACGAGCAGTACTTC.

The J gene is TRBJ2-1, the V gene TRBV7-2; TRBD2 matches 12 bases. The CDR3 contains 16 residues. The germline gives CDR1 SGHTA, CDR2 FQGNSA. The trim removed 1 base at V and 6 bases at J, leaving 4 bases unmatched. The CDR3 nucleotides are TGTGCCAGCAGCTTAGTCGGACTAGCGGGAAGCAATGAGCAGTTCTTC. It yields the protein CASSLVGLAGSNEQFF.

The chain recombines TRBV27 with TRBJ2-2, with D perhaps TRBD2 (5 bases). Germline-derived CDR1 and CDR2 are MNHEY and SMNVEV (reference sequence). The CDR3 consists of 13 residues. The V end lost 4 bases, the J end lost 8 bases, and 11 bases lay between the germline ends. CDR3 in DNA: TGTGCCAGCAGTTCGGTACTAGGAGGGGAGCTGTTTTTT. This translates into CASSSVLGGELFF.

The V and J genes are TRBV6-5 and TRBJ1-2; no reliable D call. This CDR3 is built from 13 residues. V shed 8 bases and J shed 7 bases, with 17 bases lying between them. Germline CDR1 is MNHEY and CDR2 is SVGAGI. The CDR3 nucleotides read TGTGCCAGCCGGGCGGGTCTTTTCGGTGGCTACACCTTC. Amino acid sequence: CASRAGLFGGYTF.

The CDR3 region is CASSSIRGPMNTEAFF. The CDR3 DNA reads as TGTGCCAGCAGCTCAATCCGGGGCCCTATGAACACTGAAGCTTTCTTT. This sequence joins TRBV11-2 and TRBJ1-1; D might be TRBD1 (5 bases). Germline CDR1 is SGHAT and CDR2 is FQNNGV. The CDR3 runs 16 residues. Trimming removed 4 bases from V and 0 bases from J, with 15 bases in between.

This clone was detected only a few times. The chain is built from TRBV28 and TRBJ2-6; 10 bases map to TRBD1. With 6 bases clipped from V and 0 bases from J, the junction kept 14 bases outside the gene matches. Germline CDR1 is MDHEN and CDR2 is SYDVKM. The length of the CDR3 is 20 residues. CDR3 in amino acids: CASRRRQGATLYSGANVLTF. Here the CDR3 DNA reads TGTGCCAGCAGACGCCGACAGGGGGCCACCTTGTACTCTGGGGCCAACGTCCTGACTTTC.

In this sample, this clone turned up once. The genes are TRBV19 and TRBJ2-7, with D maybe TRBD2 (6 bases). V lost 6 bases, J lost 5 bases, and 23 bases lay in between. The germline CDR1 and CDR2 sequences are LNHDA and SQIVND (reference sequence). The CDR3 runs 16 residues. The CDR3, as DNA: TGTGCCAGTAGCCGCGTGACGGGAGTCACGAGCCACGAGCAGTACTTC. Translated: CASSRVTGVTSHEQYF.

This clone was observed once. The gene calls are TRBV28 and TRBJ2-7; 8 nucleotides line up with TRBD1. Germline CDR1 MDHEN, CDR2 SYDVKM. This CDR3 region has 16 residues. J lost 0 bases, V lost 8 bases, and 12 bases had no gene match. The CDR3 sequence is CASFPRRDRSSYEQYF. CDR3 coding DNA: TGTGCCAGCTTTCCCCGAAGGGACAGGAGCTCCTACGAGCAGTACTTC.

This clone was picked up one time. The rearrangement links TRBV5-4 to TRBJ2-7; 8 positions agree with TRBD1. Germline V lookup: CDR1 SGHNT, CDR2 YYREEE (reference sequence). Germline trimming cut 5 bases from V and 0 bases from J; bases unmatched to any gene: 4. The CDR3 contains 14 residues. The CDR3 region has the DNA TGTGCCAGCAGAAAAACAGGGGGCTCCTACGAGCAGTACTTC. This codes for CASRKTGGSYEQYF. Full variable domain (rest looked up from reference TRBV5-4 and TRBJ2-7): ETGVTQSPTHLIKTRGQQVTLRCSSQSGHNTVSWYQQALGQGPQFIFQYYREEENGRGNFPPRFSGLQFPNYSSELNVNALELDDSALYLCASRKTGGSYEQYFGPGTRLTVT.

This rearrangement joins TRBV2 to TRBJ2-2; 8 bases line up with TRBD2. The germline V gene encodes CDR1 SNHLY and CDR2 FYNNEI. The CDR3 contains 18 residues. J lost 2 bases, V lost 1 base, and 9 bases had no gene match. The CDR3 nucleotides are TGTGCCAGCAGTGAAGTGTACTTGGCGGGAGGTAACACCGGGGAGCTGTTTTTT. Encoded protein: CASSEVYLAGGNTGELFF. The variable domain in full, with the rest retrieved from reference TRBV2 and TRBJ2-2, is EPEVTQTPSHQVTQMGQEVILRCVPISNHLYFYWYRQILGQKVEFLVSFYNNEISEKSEIFDDQFSVERPDGSNFTLKIRSTKLEDSAMYFCASSEVYLAGGNTGELFFGEGSRLTVL.

The gene calls are TRBV6-1 and TRBJ2-7; D might be TRBD1 (6 bases). Trimming took off 4 bases at V and 4 bases at J, with 11 bases between the two ends. The CDR3 runs 13 residues. Germline lookup yields CDR1 MNHNS and CDR2 SASEGT. The DNA for the CDR3 is TGTGCCAGCAGTGGGGGGCAGTATTACGAGCAGTACTTC. Its protein is CASSGGQYYEQYF.

This chain connects TRBV27 to TRBJ1-1, with 8 bases lining up with TRBD1. The CDR3 covers 14 residues. CDR1 is MNHEY, CDR2 SMNVEV, per germline (reference sequence). The J segment lost 5 bases and the V segment lost 4 bases, leaving 6 bases of the junction unmatched. The CDR3 is CASSSYGQGTEAFF. The CDR3 DNA sequence: TGTGCCAGCAGTTCCTACGGACAGGGTACTGAAGCTTTCTTT.

The chain combines TRBV5-5 with TRBJ2-5, with a tentative D call TRBD2 (5 bases). V lost 0 bases and J lost 5, with 17 bases in between. The CDR3 contains 16 residues. Germline CDR1 and CDR2: SGHKS and YYEKEE (reference sequence). This chain's CDR3 is CASSLAGYEGSETQYF. The CDR3 DNA reads TGTGCCAGCAGCTTGGCCGGGTATGAGGGTTCGGAGACCCAGTACTTC.

This clone occurred a few times. CDR3 sequence (DNA): TGCGCCAGCAGCGCCGGGACCCCGAACACCGGGGAGCTGTTTTTT. It codes for CASSAGTPNTGELFF. This chain links TRBV5-1 with TRBJ2-2; D is possibly TRBD1 or TRBD2 (5 bases each). Trimming took 4 bases from V and 0 from J, leaving 10 bases between them. Germline V gene data show CDR1 as SGHRS and CDR2 as YFSETQ. The CDR3 covers 15 residues.

The V call is TRBV19, the J call TRBJ2-4; 7 nucleotides align to TRBD2. The CDR3 is made up of 14 amino acids. With V trimmed by 5 bases and J by 3 bases, 4 bases remained unmatched. Germline V gene lookup returns CDR1 LNHDA and CDR2 SQIVND (reference sequence). The chain's CDR3 is CASSFSGFKNIQYF. The CDR3 DNA is TGTGCCAGTAGTTTTAGCGGGTTCAAAAACATTCAGTACTTC.

This clone turned up a few times. Other nucleotide sequences in the sample specify the same CDR3. J is TRBJ2-1 and V is TRBV2; D might be TRBD2 (5 bases). The germline V gene has CDR1 SNHLY and CDR2 FYNNEI. The CDR3 runs 14 residues. Trimming cost V 4 bases and J 1 base, with 8 bases left between them. The CDR3 nucleotides read TGTGCCAGCAGTGGTCTAGCATCCTACAATGAGCAGTTCTTC. This encodes CASSGLASYNEQFF.

The gene calls are TRBV14 and TRBJ2-7, with 7 positions matching TRBD1. The CDR3 sequence is 14 residues long. Germline assignment: CDR1 SGHDN and CDR2 FVKESK. Trimming took 6 bases from V and 2 from J; bases not matched to a gene: 7. CDR3 residues: CASSRGTVAYEQYF. CDR3 in DNA: TGTGCCAGCAGTCGAGGGACAGTTGCCTACGAGCAGTACTTC.

This clone was seen ten or more times. The chain recombines TRBV7-3 with TRBJ2-1; D unclear. The germline gives CDR1 SGHTA, CDR2 FQGTGA. The CDR3 totals 12 residues. With 5 bases removed from V and 9 bases from J, the gap between germline ends came to 11 bases. Here the CDR3 DNA reads TGTGCCAGCAGCCCCGACTTCGGTGAGCAGTTCTTC. This translates into CASSPDFGEQFF.

The chain recombines TRBV27 with TRBJ1-1, with a possible D match to TRBD1 (6 bases). V lost 6 bases, J lost 0 bases, and 23 bases lay in between. The CDR3 sequence is 18 residues long. Germline V gene data show CDR1 as MNHEY and CDR2 as SMNVEV (reference sequence). Here the CDR3 DNA reads TGTGCCAGCAGGGCTGACCTGGGATGGGGGGGCATGAACACTGAAGCTTTCTTT. Translated, it gives CASRADLGWGGMNTEAFF.